The 16 T cell receptor beta chains in this list originate from one sample, sequenced in a study of cytomegalovirus exposure and HLA in healthy donors. PCR amplification relied on 60 Vbeta primers (plus 13 Jbeta primers). Produced via immunoSEQ multiplex PCR; TCRdb's table is partial and in-frame only. The sample carries 150,000 to 200,000 clones, roughly 85% recorded once. Specimen: PBMCs. These receptors came from a male donor in good health and CMV-seronegative.

The rearrangement links TRBV4-3 to TRBJ1-4; a weak D match, TRBD1 (5 bases). Germline values: CDR1 LGHNA, CDR2 YSLEER. The CDR3 runs 12 residues. With 0 bases removed from V and 10 bases from J, the gap between germline ends came to 6 bases. This chain's CDR3 is CASSQDRGKLFF. As DNA, the CDR3 is TGCGCCAGCAGCCAAGATAGGGGAAAACTGTTTTTT.

The chain links TRBV19 to TRBJ2-7, with D possibly being TRBD1 (5 bases). The germline V and J ends were trimmed by 0 bases and 4 bases, with 16 bases remaining between them. This CDR3 is built from 16 residues. Germline V gene sequence: CDR1 LNHDA, CDR2 SQIVND (reference sequence). The CDR3 DNA sequence: TGTGCCAGTAGTATAGACATAAAGGCAGGGAAATACGAGCAGTACTTC. Amino acid sequence: CASSIDIKAGKYEQYF.

The chain couples TRBV28 to TRBJ2-1, with D perhaps TRBD1 (5 bases). The CDR3 has 12 residues. Germline V gene data show CDR1 as MDHEN and CDR2 as SYDVKM. The ends were cut back, 6 bases at V and 9 bases at J, with 12 bases in the middle. CDR3 protein: CASRSQGFEQFF. The CDR3 nucleotides read TGTGCCAGCAGGTCGCAGGGTTTTGAGCAGTTCTTC. The complete variable domain, with remaining parts taken from reference TRBV28 and TRBJ2-1, reads DVKVTQSSRYLVKRTGEKVFLECVQDMDHENMFWYRQDPGLGLRLIYFSYDVKMKEKGDIPEGYSVSREKKERFSLILESASTNQTSMYLCASRSQGFEQFFGPGTRLTVL.

The rearrangement joins TRBV28 to TRBJ1-1; D is unresolved. CDR3 length equals 15 residues. Germline V gene data show CDR1 as MDHEN and CDR2 as SYDVKM. V was trimmed by 3 bases and J by 1 base, leaving 12 bases between them. CDR3 residues: CASSFFGVGNTEAFF. The CDR3 DNA is TGTGCCAGCAGTTTTTTCGGGGTGGGGAACACTGAAGCTTTCTTT.

V gene TRBV5-6 combines with J gene TRBJ2-7, with 12 bases identical to TRBD2. The CDR3 spans 14 residues. The germline V gene encodes CDR1 SGHDT and CDR2 YYEEEE. With V trimmed by 6 bases and J by 6 bases, 7 bases remained unmatched. CDR3 sequence reads: CASTALAGGFEQYF. CDR3 coding DNA: TGTGCCAGCACTGCCCTAGCGGGGGGGTTCGAGCAGTACTTC.

The chain joins TRBV12-5 to TRBJ2-3; D call uncertain. The length of the CDR3 is 14 residues. Germline assignment: CDR1 LGHNT and CDR2 FRNRAP. The V end lost 6 bases, the J end lost 0 bases, and 10 bases lay between the germline ends. The CDR3 sequence: CASGSRLSTDTQYF. CDR3 DNA: TGTGCTAGTGGATCAAGACTGAGCACAGATACGCAGTATTTT. The full variable domain, in which reference TRBV12-5 and TRBJ2-3 provide the parts outside the CDR3, is DARVTQTPRHKVTEMGQEVTMRCQPILGHNTVFWYRQTMMQGLELLAYFRNRAPLDDSGMPKDRFSAEMPDATLATLKIQPSEPRDSAVYFCASGSRLSTDTQYFGPGTRLTVL.

V and J are TRBV2 and TRBJ1-2; 12 nucleotides match TRBD1. The germline CDR1 and CDR2 sequences are SNHLY and FYNNEI. This CDR3 spans 13 amino acids. V gave up 4 bases and J gave up 6 bases; unmatched junction bases: 0. Here the CDR3 DNA reads TGTGCCAGCAGTGGGGACAGGGGGCATGGCTACACCTTC. This translates into CASSGDRGHGYTF.

The chain employs TRBV7-9 and TRBJ2-7, with 7 bases identical to TRBD2. V lost 5 bases, J lost 3 bases, and 13 bases stayed unmatched. The CDR3 sequence is 16 residues long. The germline V gene encodes CDR1 SEHNR and CDR2 FQNEAQ (reference sequence). This CDR3 is CASSHRIGGSGYEQYF. For the CDR3, the DNA is TGTGCCAGCAGCCACCGGATCGGGGGGTCGGGCTACGAGCAGTACTTC.

This clone showed up just a few times. V is TRBV28 and J is TRBJ2-1, with 10 bases identical to TRBD2. Germline assignment: CDR1 MDHEN and CDR2 SYDVKM. This CDR3 spans 15 amino acids. The junction had 7 bases not matched to a gene; V was cut back by 7 bases and J by 4 bases. CDR3 loop: CASIGGTSAYNEQFF. The CDR3 nucleotides read TGTGCCAGCATAGGGGGGACTAGCGCTTACAATGAGCAGTTCTTC.

This clone has just one count. J is TRBJ2-5 and V is TRBV9; TRBD2 aligns across 7 bases. The J call is doubtful: the DNA matches TRBJ2-7 better. There are 19 residues in the CDR3. Germline CDR1 is SGDLS and CDR2 is YYNGEE. In DNA form, the CDR3 reads TGTGCCAGCAGCGTCGAACCCCCCGATGGGGCGGGGGTCCTCCTCGAGCAGTACTTC. Translated: CASSVEPPDGAGVLLEQYF.

About this clone itself: The sample holds other DNA sequences that translate to the same CDR3. V usage is TRBV5-6 and J usage is TRBJ1-2; 8 nucleotides line up with TRBD1. V dropped 4 bases and J dropped 6; count of bases not matched to a gene: 2. Germline values: CDR1 SGHDT, CDR2 YYEEEE. This CDR3 spans 12 amino acids. The CDR3 DNA sequence: TGTGCCAGCAGCCTGGGACAGGATGGCTACACCTTC. Amino acids: CASSLGQDGYTF. Together with reference TRBV5-6 and TRBJ1-2, the CDR3 gives the full variable domain: DAGVTQSPTHLIKTRGQQVTLRCSPKSGHDTVSWYQQALGQGPQFIFQYYEEEERQRGNFPDRFSGHQFPNYSSELNVNALLLGDSALYLCASSLGQDGYTFGSGTRLTVV.

The CDR3 is CASSYSTGNSPLHF. The CDR3 nucleotides are TGTGCCAGCAGTTACAGCACAGGGAATTCACCCCTCCACTTT. The chain employs TRBV6-5 and TRBJ1-6, with a tentative D call TRBD1 (6 bases). Germline lookup yields CDR1 MNHEY and CDR2 SVGAGI. The CDR3 runs to 14 residues. Trimming took off 2 bases at V and 7 bases at J, with 9 bases between the two ends.

This chain connects TRBV7-2 to TRBJ2-5; perhaps TRBD2 as D (7 bases). The CDR3 consists of 16 residues. The V end lost 4 bases, the J end lost 5 bases, and 20 bases lay between the germline ends. Germline assignment: CDR1 SGHTA and CDR2 FQGNSA. The CDR3 nucleotides read TGTGCCAGCAGCTATGAGCGGGAACTTAGGGGGGAGACCCAGTACTTC. Translated: CASSYERELRGETQYF.

V is TRBV7-8 and J is TRBJ2-1; 8 nucleotides match TRBD2. The CDR3 covers 14 residues. Germline lookup yields CDR1 SGHVS and CDR2 FQNEAQ. Trimming removed 5 bases from V and 3 bases from J; junction bases left unmatched: 3. The CDR3 bases are TGTGCCAGCAGCAAAGGGACTAGCTACAATGAGCAGTTCTTC. It specifies CASSKGTSYNEQFF. Full variable domain (outside the CDR3, taken from reference TRBV7-8 and TRBJ2-1): GAGVSQSPRYKVAKRGQDVALRCDPISGHVSLFWYQQALGQGPEFLTYFQNEAQLDKSGLPSDRFFAERPEGSVSTLKIQRTQQEDSAVYLCASSKGTSYNEQFFGPGTRLTVL.

V gene TRBV9 combines with J gene TRBJ2-7, with a possible D match to TRBD1 (5 bases). Germline V CDR1 and CDR2: SGDLS, YYNGEE. The length of the CDR3 is 14 residues. V was cut by 0 bases and J by 3 bases, with 10 bases left in between. The CDR3 reads CASSVAQGGYEQYF. For the CDR3, the DNA is TGTGCCAGCAGCGTAGCTCAGGGCGGCTACGAGCAGTACTTC. Full variable domain (missing parts from reference TRBV9 and TRBJ2-7): DSGVTQTPKHLITATGQRVTLRCSPRSGDLSVYWYQQSLDQGLQFLIQYYNGEERAKGNILERFSAQQFPDLHSELNLSSLELGDSALYFCASSVAQGGYEQYFGPGTRLTVT.

The chain uses TRBV6-5 and TRBJ2-7; 9 nucleotides align to TRBD1. Germline-derived CDR1 and CDR2 are MNHEY and SVGAGI. The CDR3 has 14 residues. V shed 6 bases and J 3 bases; nucleotides not matched to a gene: 6. CDR3 protein: CASSPGQGYYEQYF. The CDR3, as DNA: TGTGCCAGCAGCCCGGGACAGGGATACTACGAGCAGTACTTC.